This T cell receptor beta chain is from a study of blood T cell repertoires in COVID-19. Germline V gives CDR1 LNHNV, CDR2 YYDKDF (reference sequence). The CDR3 contains 18 residues. Trimming at V came to 0 bases and at J to 5 bases, leaving 7 bases not matched to a gene. Here immunoSEQ multiplex PCR was the method, and the copy in TCRdb shows in-frame clones only, minus some. The table records nearly 300,000 clones, 85% to 90% of them present only once. This receptor was taken from a woman between 50 and 59 years old who had been exposed to COVID-19. The sample was PBMCs or T cells enriched from blood (not recorded which). The chain combines TRBV15 with TRBJ2-5; 15 bases fit TRBD2. The chain's CDR3 is CATSRDGLAGGMWETQYF. The CDR3 DNA is TGTGCCACCAGCAGAGACGGACTAGCGGGGGGGATGTGGGAGACCCAGTACTTC.